This TCR beta chain stems from a study of cytomegalovirus exposure and HLA in healthy donors. Study-level information: From donors who were HLA-typed, an early data release held approximately 84 million unique TCRs. Whole-study results and caveats: Later analysis demonstrated an association between a missense DCLRE1C variant and TCR beta V- and J-gene trimming.

It was with 60 Vbeta and 13 Jbeta primers that the PCR ran. Profiling relied on immunoSEQ multiplex PCR, and the TCRdb table lists in-frame clones only, not all of them. Among 130,000 or so clones listed, roughly 79% were seen once. This clone was recorded only once. Antigen: not known. Germline assignment: CDR1 MNHNS and CDR2 SASEGT. This CDR3 has 14 amino acids. The V gene end was trimmed by 5 bases and the J gene end by 6 bases; junction bases not matched to a gene: 3. Sequencing input: PBMCs. The chain has TRBV6-1 and TRBJ1-4; 10 nucleotides match TRBD1. The receptor's source is a middle-aged woman in good health and CMV-seronegative. CDR3 sequence reads: CASSSGTGDEKLFF. CDR3 coding DNA: TGTGCCAGCAGTTCCGGGACAGGGGATGAAAAACTGTTTTTT.